The 30 T cell receptor beta chains in this list originate from one sample, sequenced in a study of blood T cell repertoires in COVID-19. Some clones are missing from TCRdb's copy, which holds only in-frame ones; the method was immunoSEQ multiplex PCR. Here the sample spans around 170,000 clones, nearly 90% being singletons. Source material: peripheral blood. The receptors stem from a man aged 18 to 30 who had recovered from COVID-19.

J is TRBJ2-7 and V is TRBV18; D is uncertain. Germline V CDR1 and CDR2: KGHSH, LQKENI. V was shortened by 1 base and J by 3 bases, with 10 bases between the two germline ends. There are 14 residues in the CDR3. As DNA, the CDR3 is TGTGCCAGCTCACCACACGGCGGAGACTACGAGCAGTACTTC. Amino acids: CASSPHGGDYEQYF.

The chain combines TRBV6-5 with TRBJ1-1, with a tentative D call TRBD1 (6 bases). The CDR3 extends over 12 amino acids. Germline CDR1 is MNHEY and CDR2 is SVGAGI. Trimming left V 5 bases short and J 9 bases short, with 13 bases between. The CDR3 protein is CASSRKDSQAFF. CDR3 coding DNA: TGTGCCAGCAGTCGCAAGGACAGCCAAGCTTTCTTT.

J is TRBJ2-5 and V is TRBV4-3, with TRBD2 matching over 10 bases. Germline V gene data show CDR1 as LGHNA and CDR2 as YSLEER. J lost 3 bases, V lost 0 bases, and 7 bases had no gene match. The CDR3 is 17 residues long. The CDR3 spells CASSQEYVLAGEETQYF. The DNA of the CDR3 is TGCGCCAGCAGCCAAGAGTATGTGCTAGCGGGAGAAGAGACCCAGTACTTC.

This chain uses TRBV7-9 with TRBJ2-1; 10 nucleotides agree with TRBD2. The CDR3 has 16 amino acids. Germline assignment: CDR1 SEHNR and CDR2 FQNEAQ (reference sequence). The trim removed 5 bases at V and 4 bases at J, leaving 8 bases unmatched. The CDR3 region has the DNA TGTGCCAGCAGCCGCTCCAGCGGGAGGGCTTACAATGAGCAGTTCTTC. Translation: CASSRSSGRAYNEQFF.

This clone has just one count. This chain connects TRBV27 to TRBJ1-2, with D perhaps matching TRBD1 (6 bases). Trimming shortened V by 2 bases and J by 7 bases, and 14 bases separated the two germline ends. In germline, CDR1 is MNHEY, CDR2 SMNVEV (reference sequence). The CDR3 has 14 amino acids. CDR3 nucleotides: TGTGCCAGCAGTTTAGGCAGGGGCGGTGGTGGCTACACCTTC. Its protein is CASSLGRGGGGYTF.

This chain uses TRBV9 with TRBJ2-5, with a tentative D call TRBD1 (5 bases). The germline V gene has CDR1 SGDLS and CDR2 YYNGEE. The CDR3 is made up of 13 amino acids. Trimming left V 3 bases short and J 5 bases short, with 11 bases between. This CDR3 reads CASSETAWETQYF. CDR3 coding DNA: TGTGCCAGCAGCGAGACAGCCTGGGAGACCCAGTACTTC.

In nucleotides, the CDR3 is TGCGCCAGCAGCTTGGCCCGGGACTATGGCTACACCTTC. Protein product: CASSLARDYGYTF. This chain joins TRBV5-1 and TRBJ1-2; D is uncertain. CDR3 length: 13 residues. Germline values: CDR1 SGHRS, CDR2 YFSETQ. V shed 0 bases and J shed 3 bases, with 6 bases lying between them. Full variable domain (rest looked up from reference TRBV5-1 and TRBJ1-2): KAGVTQTPRYLIKTRGQQVTLSCSPISGHRSVSWYQQTPGQGLQFLFEYFSETQRNKGNFPGRFSGRQFSNSRSEMNVSTLELGDSALYLCASSLARDYGYTFGSGTRLTVV.

J is TRBJ2-7 and V is TRBV6-2 or TRBV6-3, with D tentatively TRBD1 (5 bases). V was clipped by 1 base and J by 6 bases, with 10 bases between them. Germline V gives CDR1 MNHEY, CDR2 SVGEGT. CDR3 length: 13 amino acids. This chain's CDR3 is CASSYYRMGEQYF. DNA for the CDR3: TGTGCCAGCAGTTACTACAGGATGGGCGAGCAGTACTTC.

V is TRBV6-5 and J is TRBJ2-5; D gene ambiguous. Trimming cost V 5 bases and J 5 bases, with 9 bases left between them. The germline V gene has CDR1 MNHEY and CDR2 SVGAGI. CDR3 length: 12 amino acids. The CDR3 coding sequence is TGTGCCAGCAGTCACCCTATGGAGACCCAGTACTTC. Translating gives CASSHPMETQYF.

This chain uses TRBV5-6 with TRBJ1-1; D is uncertain. Trimming removed 0 bases at V and 4 bases at J, with 13 bases between. The CDR3 extends over 15 amino acids. From germline, CDR1 is SGHDT and CDR2 YYEEEE. The CDR3 sequence: CASSLGEGVRTEAFF. Written as DNA, the CDR3 is TGTGCCAGCAGCTTGGGGGAGGGAGTACGCACTGAAGCTTTCTTT.

The rearrangement links TRBV3-1 (or the pseudogene TRBV3-2) to TRBJ2-3; D not resolved. There are 15 residues in the CDR3. CDR1 and CDR2 (germline): LGHDT, YNNKEL (reference sequence). V lost 3 bases to trimming and J lost 4 bases, with 14 bases between them. CDR3 DNA: TGTGCCAGCAGCCACCGCGGCCCCACGGCAGATACGCAGTATTTT. Translating it yields CASSHRGPTADTQYF.

The J gene is TRBJ2-1, the V gene TRBV27, with TRBD2 matching over 7 bases. With 3 bases clipped from V and 9 bases from J, the junction kept 5 bases outside the gene matches. Germline-derived CDR1 and CDR2 are MNHEY and SMNVEV (reference sequence). This CDR3 region has 13 residues. As DNA, the CDR3 is TGTGCCAGCAGTTTTCGGGGGAGGGGTGAGCAGTTCTTC. The encoded protein is CASSFRGRGEQFF.

The chain recombines TRBV6-5 with TRBJ2-5, with 7 bases that match TRBD2. This CDR3 comprises 16 residues. The germline CDR1 and CDR2 sequences are MNHEY and SVGAGI. V gave up 2 bases and J gave up 5 bases; unmatched junction bases: 11. CDR3 sequence: CASSYDYGLEGETQYF. The DNA for the CDR3 is TGTGCCAGCAGTTACGACTATGGACTAGAAGGCGAGACCCAGTACTTC.

The chain uses TRBV6-6 and TRBJ2-3, with D perhaps TRBD2 (6 bases). Germline V gene data show CDR1 as MNHNY and CDR2 as SVGAGI (reference sequence). Trimming shortened V by 0 bases and J by 4 bases, and 8 bases separated the two germline ends. The CDR3 runs 14 residues. This chain's CDR3 is CASSYSGGSDTQYF. The CDR3 nucleotides read TGTGCCAGCAGTTACTCCGGAGGGTCAGATACGCAGTATTTT.

This clone was detected only once. A junction end diverges from the germline sequence, so it may reflect a read error. The chain joins TRBV7-7 to TRBJ2-1; TRBD2 matches at 12 bases. Per germline, CDR1 SSHAT and CDR2 FNYEAQ (reference sequence). This CDR3 has 15 amino acids. The CDR3 region has the DNA TGTGCTAGCAGCTCCGGACTAGCGGGAAACAATGAGCAGTTCTTC. Translation gives CASSSGLAGNNEQFF.

The V call is TRBV6-2 or TRBV6-3, the J call TRBJ1-4, with D possibly TRBD1 on 5 matching bases. This CDR3 has 14 amino acids. Germline CDR1 is MNHEY and CDR2 is SVGEGT. V was trimmed by 4 bases and J by 8 bases, leaving 14 bases between them. The CDR3, as DNA: TGTGCCAGCAGTTCGGGGGAGGGAGTCGAAAAACTGTTTTTT. Translating it yields CASSSGEGVEKLFF.

This chain uses TRBV5-4 with TRBJ2-3; 7 bases are a match to TRBD1. With V trimmed by 4 bases and J by 5 bases, 10 bases remained unmatched. The CDR3 extends over 15 amino acids. The V gene's germline CDR1 is SGHNT and CDR2 YYREEE (reference sequence). This CDR3 reads CASSREPQGQDTQYF. Here the CDR3 DNA reads TGTGCCAGCAGCAGGGAACCACAGGGGCAAGATACGCAGTATTTT.

The genes are TRBV4-3 and TRBJ2-1; 15 bases align to TRBD2. The J segment lost 8 bases and the V segment lost 6 bases, leaving 5 bases of the junction unmatched. There are 15 residues in the CDR3. Germline CDR1 LGHNA, CDR2 YSLEER. CDR3 region: CASSGLAGGLDEQFF. DNA for the CDR3: TGCGCCAGCAGTGGACTAGCGGGAGGGTTGGATGAGCAGTTCTTC.

This chain uses TRBV5-1 with TRBJ2-7; TRBD2 matches at 10 bases. The germline CDR1 and CDR2 sequences are SGHRS and YFSETQ. The CDR3 length is 16 residues. The trim removed 4 bases at V and 1 base at J, leaving 8 bases unmatched. CDR3 coding DNA: TGCGCCAGCAGCCCTAGGACTAGCGGCCCTTCCTACGAGCAGTACTTC. Protein sequence: CASSPRTSGPSYEQYF. Drawing the rest from reference TRBV5-1 and TRBJ2-7, the complete variable domain is KAGVTQTPRYLIKTRGQQVTLSCSPISGHRSVSWYQQTPGQGLQFLFEYFSETQRNKGNFPGRFSGRQFSNSRSEMNVSTLELGDSALYLCASSPRTSGPSYEQYFGPGTRLTVT.

This clone was detected once. The chain combines TRBV28 with TRBJ2-1; no clear D gene. Germline loops: CDR1 MDHEN, CDR2 SYDVKM. The germline V and J ends were trimmed by 2 bases and 5 bases, with 7 bases remaining between them. The CDR3 covers 13 residues. CDR3 loop: CASSLPRNNEQFF. The CDR3 nucleotides are TGTGCCAGCAGTTTACCCAGAAACAATGAGCAGTTCTTC. The full variable domain, in which reference TRBV28 and TRBJ2-1 provide the parts outside the CDR3, is DVKVTQSSRYLVKRTGEKVFLECVQDMDHENMFWYRQDPGLGLRLIYFSYDVKMKEKGDIPEGYSVSREKKERFSLILESASTNQTSMYLCASSLPRNNEQFFGPGTRLTVL.

The chain employs TRBV27 and TRBJ2-4; weak D call: TRBD1 (5 bases). V was trimmed by 2 bases and J by 1 base, leaving 15 bases between them. The germline V gene has CDR1 MNHEY and CDR2 SMNVEV (reference sequence). This CDR3 is built from 17 residues. The DNA of the CDR3 is TGTGCCAGCAGTTTAGGATTCGACAGTAAGGCCAAAAACATTCAGTACTTC. Translating gives CASSLGFDSKAKNIQYF.

V usage is TRBV2 and J usage is TRBJ2-2; D is possibly TRBD2 (6 bases). Trimming pared 5 bases from V and 5 bases from J, leaving 12 bases between. Germline V lookup: CDR1 SNHLY, CDR2 FYNNEI. The CDR3 is 14 residues long. The CDR3 is CASSLTRDTGELFF. CDR3 nucleotide sequence: TGTGCCAGCAGTCTGACTAGAGATACCGGGGAGCTGTTTTTT.

The gene calls are TRBV19 and TRBJ1-5; the D is unclear. The CDR3 is 15 residues long. Trimming shortened V by 5 bases and J by 2 bases, and 13 bases separated the two germline ends. Germline V lookup: CDR1 LNHDA, CDR2 SQIVND (reference sequence). The CDR3 region is CASSALSLGNQPQHF. CDR3 bases: TGTGCCAGTAGTGCCCTGAGTTTGGGCAATCAGCCCCAGCATTTT.

This clone was observed a few times. CDR3 in amino acids: CASSFGSGMTEAFF. The CDR3 DNA is TGTGCCAGCAGCTTTGGGTCAGGGATGACTGAAGCTTTCTTT. The chain recombines TRBV5-5 with TRBJ1-1, with D maybe TRBD1 (5 bases). V was pared by 2 bases and J by 5 bases, with 13 bases between. The CDR3 runs 14 residues. CDR1 SGHKS and CDR2 YYEKEE come from the germline V gene (reference sequence).

CDR3 loop: CASSIDARGEAFF. The CDR3 DNA follows: TGTGCCAGTAGTATAGATGCCCGGGGTGAAGCTTTCTTT. The chain is built from TRBV19 and TRBJ1-1; D is unresolved. V lost 0 bases, J lost 7 bases, and 9 bases lay in between. CDR1 and CDR2 from the germline V gene are LNHDA and SQIVND (reference sequence). The CDR3 runs to 13 residues.

This clone has more than one count but fewer than ten. V gene TRBV10-3 combines with J gene TRBJ2-2; 8 positions match TRBD1. V lost 4 bases, J lost 5 bases, and 12 bases stayed unmatched. The length of the CDR3 is 17 residues. Per germline, CDR1 ENHRY and CDR2 SYGVKD. CDR3 in amino acids: CAISATQDRGRTGELFF. CDR3 nucleotides: TGTGCCATCAGTGCGACACAAGACAGGGGTAGAACCGGGGAGCTGTTTTTT.

For the CDR3, the DNA is TGCAGCGTAGGACAGAGCACAGGCACTGAAGCTTTCTTT. Translating it yields CSVGQSTGTEAFF. The chain joins TRBV29-1 to TRBJ1-1, with TRBD1 as a possible D gene (6 bases). The germline V and J ends were trimmed by 6 bases and 4 bases, with 15 bases remaining between them. The CDR3 is 13 amino acids. Germline V gives CDR1 SQVTM, CDR2 ANQGSEA.

This chain uses TRBV7-8 with TRBJ2-5; 10 nucleotides agree with TRBD2. The CDR3 is 16 residues long. CDR1 is SGHVS and CDR2 is FQNEAQ in the germline V gene. The V segment lost 2 bases and the J segment 1 base; nucleotides outside the gene matches: 4. CDR3 region: CASSLRAGGLQETQYF. In DNA, the CDR3 is TGTGCCAGCAGCTTACGAGCGGGAGGGCTCCAAGAGACCCAGTACTTC.

About this clone: At the DNA level, this CDR3 is encoded by other sequences in the same sample as well. The CDR3 DNA reads as TGTGCCAGCAGCGTAGTGGGGGGACGAGGGGAGACCCAGTACTTC. It encodes CASSVVGGRGETQYF. V gene TRBV9 combines with J gene TRBJ2-5; a weak D match, TRBD2 (6 bases). This CDR3 region has 15 residues. Germline CDR1 reads SGDLS; CDR2 reads YYNGEE. V was clipped by 0 bases and J by 5 bases, with 14 bases between them.

V and J are TRBV19 and TRBJ2-5; 7 nucleotides align to TRBD1. CDR1 and CDR2 (germline): LNHDA, SQIVND (reference sequence). V trimming: 5 bases; J trimming: 8 bases; junction bases outside the gene matches: 14. CDR3 size: 15 residues. Here the CDR3 reads CASSLTPPGQQTQYF. The DNA of the CDR3 is TGTGCCAGTAGTCTCACTCCCCCGGGACAGCAAACCCAGTACTTC.